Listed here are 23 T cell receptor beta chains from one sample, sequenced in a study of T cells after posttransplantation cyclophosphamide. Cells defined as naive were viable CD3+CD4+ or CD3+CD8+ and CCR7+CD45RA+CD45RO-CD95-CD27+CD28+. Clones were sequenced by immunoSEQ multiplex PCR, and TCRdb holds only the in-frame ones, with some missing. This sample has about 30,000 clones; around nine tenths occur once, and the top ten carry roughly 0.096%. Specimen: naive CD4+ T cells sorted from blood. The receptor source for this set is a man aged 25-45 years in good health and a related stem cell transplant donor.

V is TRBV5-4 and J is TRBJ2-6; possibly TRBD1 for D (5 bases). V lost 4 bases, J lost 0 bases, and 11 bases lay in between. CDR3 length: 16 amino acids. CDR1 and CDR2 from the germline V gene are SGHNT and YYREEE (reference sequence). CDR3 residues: CASSEQANSGANVLTF. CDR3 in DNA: TGTGCCAGCAGCGAACAGGCAAACTCTGGGGCCAACGTCCTGACTTTC.

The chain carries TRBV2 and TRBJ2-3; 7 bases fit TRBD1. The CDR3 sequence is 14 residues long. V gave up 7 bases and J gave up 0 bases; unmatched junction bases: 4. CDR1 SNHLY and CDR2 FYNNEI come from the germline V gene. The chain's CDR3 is CASNRQGSTDTQYF. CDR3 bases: TGTGCCAGCAATCGACAGGGTAGCACAGATACGCAGTATTTT.

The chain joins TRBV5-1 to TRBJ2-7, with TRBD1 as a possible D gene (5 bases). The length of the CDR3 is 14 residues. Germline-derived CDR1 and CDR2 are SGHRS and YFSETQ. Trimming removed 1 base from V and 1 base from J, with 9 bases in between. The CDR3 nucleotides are TGCGCCAGCAGCTTGAAGGGGAATTCCTACGAGCAGTACTTC. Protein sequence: CASSLKGNSYEQYF. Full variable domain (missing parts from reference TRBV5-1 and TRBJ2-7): KAGVTQTPRYLIKTRGQQVTLSCSPISGHRSVSWYQQTPGQGLQFLFEYFSETQRNKGNFPGRFSGRQFSNSRSEMNVSTLELGDSALYLCASSLKGNSYEQYFGPGTRLTVT.

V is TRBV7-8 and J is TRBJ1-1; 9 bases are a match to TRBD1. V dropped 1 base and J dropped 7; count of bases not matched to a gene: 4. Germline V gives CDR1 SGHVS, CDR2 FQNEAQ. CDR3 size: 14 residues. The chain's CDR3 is CASSLDRGLGEAFF. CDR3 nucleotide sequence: TGTGCCAGCAGCTTAGACAGGGGGCTTGGTGAAGCTTTCTTT. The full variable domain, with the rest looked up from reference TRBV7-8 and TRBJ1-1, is GAGVSQSPRYKVAKRGQDVALRCDPISGHVSLFWYQQALGQGPEFLTYFQNEAQLDKSGLPSDRFFAERPEGSVSTLKIQRTQQEDSAVYLCASSLDRGLGEAFFGQGTRLTVV.

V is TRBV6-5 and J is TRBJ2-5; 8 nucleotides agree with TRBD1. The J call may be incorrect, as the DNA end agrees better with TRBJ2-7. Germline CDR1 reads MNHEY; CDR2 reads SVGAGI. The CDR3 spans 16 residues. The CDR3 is CASSYADPGQGYEQYF. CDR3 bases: TGTGCCAGCAGTTATGCGGATCCAGGACAGGGCTACGAGCAGTACTTC.

The CDR3 is CASSLVPGDYGYTF. DNA of the CDR3: TGTGCCAGCAGCTTAGTACCGGGGGACTATGGCTACACCTTC. The chain has TRBV7-2 and TRBJ1-2, with D possibly being TRBD1 (5 bases). Trimming took 1 base from V and 3 from J, leaving 9 bases between them. Germline CDR1 and CDR2: SGHTA and FQGNSA. The CDR3 contains 14 residues.

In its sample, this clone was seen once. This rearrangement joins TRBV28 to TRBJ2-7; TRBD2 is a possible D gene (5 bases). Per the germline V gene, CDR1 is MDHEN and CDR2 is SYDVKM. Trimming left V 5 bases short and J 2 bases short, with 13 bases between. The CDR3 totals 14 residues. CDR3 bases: TGTGCCAGCAGTCCCCCGAGGGCACCCTACGAGCAGTACTTC. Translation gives CASSPPRAPYEQYF.

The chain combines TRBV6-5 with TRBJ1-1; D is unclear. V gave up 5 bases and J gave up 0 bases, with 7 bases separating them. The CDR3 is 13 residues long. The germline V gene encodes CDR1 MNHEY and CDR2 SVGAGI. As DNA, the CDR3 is TGTGCCAGCAGTAAACAGCTGAACACTGAAGCTTTCTTT. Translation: CASSKQLNTEAFF.

CDR3 sequence (DNA): TGTGCCAGCAGCTTAGATCTAGCGGGGGGTAATGAGCAGTTCTTC. Protein sequence: CASSLDLAGGNEQFF. The chain recombines TRBV7-9 with TRBJ2-1; 11 nucleotides agree with TRBD2. Germline V gene data show CDR1 as SEHNR and CDR2 as FQNEAQ (reference sequence). The length of the CDR3 is 15 residues. Germline trimming cut 1 base from V and 7 bases from J; bases unmatched to any gene: 3.

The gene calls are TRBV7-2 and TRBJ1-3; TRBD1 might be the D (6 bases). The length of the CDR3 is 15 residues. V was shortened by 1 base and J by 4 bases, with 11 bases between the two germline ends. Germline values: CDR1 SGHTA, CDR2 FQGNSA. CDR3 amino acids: CASSLDRGGGNTIYF. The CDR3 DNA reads TGTGCCAGCAGCTTAGATCGGGGGGGCGGAAACACCATATATTTT.

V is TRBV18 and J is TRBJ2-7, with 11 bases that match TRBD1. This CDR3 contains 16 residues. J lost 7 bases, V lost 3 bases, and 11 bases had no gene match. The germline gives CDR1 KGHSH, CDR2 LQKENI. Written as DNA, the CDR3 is TGTGCCAGCTCACCCTTACTCCCGGACAGGGGGCTTGAGCAGTACTTC. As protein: CASSPLLPDRGLEQYF.

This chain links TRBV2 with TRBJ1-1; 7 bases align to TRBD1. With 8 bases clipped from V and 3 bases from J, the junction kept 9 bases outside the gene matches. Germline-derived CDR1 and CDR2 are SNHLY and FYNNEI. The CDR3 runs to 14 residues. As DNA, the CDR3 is TGTGCCAGCCTGCGGGACAGTAAGGACACTGAAGCTTTCTTT. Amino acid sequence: CASLRDSKDTEAFF.

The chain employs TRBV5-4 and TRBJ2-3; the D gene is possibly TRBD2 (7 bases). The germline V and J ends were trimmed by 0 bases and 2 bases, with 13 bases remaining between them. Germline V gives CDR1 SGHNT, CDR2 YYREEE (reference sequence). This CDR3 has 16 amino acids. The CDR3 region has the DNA TGTGCCAGCAGCTTGGTCGGCGGGGGCTACACAGATACGCAGTATTTT. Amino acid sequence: CASSLVGGGYTDTQYF.

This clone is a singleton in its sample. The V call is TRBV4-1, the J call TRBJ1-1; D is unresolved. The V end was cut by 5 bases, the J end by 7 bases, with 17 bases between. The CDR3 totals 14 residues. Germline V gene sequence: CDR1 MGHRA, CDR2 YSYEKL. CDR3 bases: TGCGCCAGCAGCGCGCATTACGTGCGGAGTGAAGCTTTCTTT. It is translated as CASSAHYVRSEAFF.

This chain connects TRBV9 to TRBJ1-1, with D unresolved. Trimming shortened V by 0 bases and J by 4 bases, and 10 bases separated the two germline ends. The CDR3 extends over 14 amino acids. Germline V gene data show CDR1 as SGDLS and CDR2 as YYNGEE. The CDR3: CASSVDQTGTEAFF. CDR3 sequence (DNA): TGTGCCAGCAGCGTAGACCAGACGGGCACTGAAGCTTTCTTT.

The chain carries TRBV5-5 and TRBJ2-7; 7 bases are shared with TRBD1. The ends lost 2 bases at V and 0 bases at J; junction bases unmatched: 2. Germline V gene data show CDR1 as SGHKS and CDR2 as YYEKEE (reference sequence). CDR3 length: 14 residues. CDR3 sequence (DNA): TGTGCCAGCAGCTTCCGACAGGGCTCCTACGAGCAGTACTTC. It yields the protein CASSFRQGSYEQYF.

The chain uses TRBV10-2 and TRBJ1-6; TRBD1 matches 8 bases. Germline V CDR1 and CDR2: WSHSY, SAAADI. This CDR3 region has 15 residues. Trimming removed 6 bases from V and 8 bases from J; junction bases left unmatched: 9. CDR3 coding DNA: TGCGCCAGCAGCCTGACAGGGGCAAAGGATTCACCCCTCCACTTT. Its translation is CASSLTGAKDSPLHF.

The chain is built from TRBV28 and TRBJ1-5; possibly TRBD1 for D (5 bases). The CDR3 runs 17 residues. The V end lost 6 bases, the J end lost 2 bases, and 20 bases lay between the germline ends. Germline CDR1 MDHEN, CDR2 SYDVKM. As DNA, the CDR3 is TGTGCCAGCAGCTCCCCCCTCGTGGGGCACGGCAATCAGCCCCAGCATTTT. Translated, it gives CASSSPLVGHGNQPQHF.

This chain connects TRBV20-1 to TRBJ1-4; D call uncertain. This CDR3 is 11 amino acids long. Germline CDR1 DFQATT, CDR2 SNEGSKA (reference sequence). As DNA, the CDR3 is TGCAGCCTCACTGAGGGTGAAAAACTGTTTTTT. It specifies CSLTEGEKLFF.

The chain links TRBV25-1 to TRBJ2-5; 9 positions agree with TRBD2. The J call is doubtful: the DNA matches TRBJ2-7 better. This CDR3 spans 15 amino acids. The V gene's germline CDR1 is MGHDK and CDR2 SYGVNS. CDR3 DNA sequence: TGTGCCAGCAGTGTATTGGGACTAGCAGAGTACGAGCAGTACTTC. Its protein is CASSVLGLAEYEQYF.

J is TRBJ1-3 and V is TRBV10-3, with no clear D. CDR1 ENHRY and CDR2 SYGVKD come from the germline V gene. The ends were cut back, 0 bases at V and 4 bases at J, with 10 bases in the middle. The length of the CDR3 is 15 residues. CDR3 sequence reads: CAISESPRPGNTIYF. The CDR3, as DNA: TGTGCCATCAGTGAGTCTCCCAGGCCCGGAAACACCATATATTTT.

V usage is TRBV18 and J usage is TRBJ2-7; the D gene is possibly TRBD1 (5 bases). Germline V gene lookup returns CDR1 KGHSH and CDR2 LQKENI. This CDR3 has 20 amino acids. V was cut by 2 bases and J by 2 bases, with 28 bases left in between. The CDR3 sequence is CASSPLSSTGSTLQTYEQYF. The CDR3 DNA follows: TGTGCCAGCTCACCATTGTCAAGTACAGGAAGTACCCTGCAAACCTACGAGCAGTACTTC.

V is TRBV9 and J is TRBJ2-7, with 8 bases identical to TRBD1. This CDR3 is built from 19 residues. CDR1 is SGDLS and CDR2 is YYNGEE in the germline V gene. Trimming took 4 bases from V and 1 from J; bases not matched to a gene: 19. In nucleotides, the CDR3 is TGTGCCAGCAGCATCCATCCGGGACAGGTGCCCGACGCTTCCTACGAGCAGTACTTC. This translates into CASSIHPGQVPDASYEQYF.